The clone carrying this T cell receptor (beta chain) was found many times. The antigen is unknown. MiXCR, applied by TCRdb to the 5' RACE reads, yields one record per CDR3 protein. This table holds some 160,000 distinct CDR3 sequences, 6% to 7.5% found once. Germline V gene lookup returns CDR1 LGHDT and CDR2 YNNKEL (reference sequence). The CDR3 sequence is 12 residues long. V was cut by 6 bases and J by 3 bases, with 8 bases left in between. This record belongs to a study of T cells after yellow fever vaccination. General study points: The study noted that FACS-sorted repertoires could contain abundant clonotypes contaminating from the bulk population.

This sample comprised CD4+ T cells sorted from PBMCs, obtained about 5 days after the first yellow fever vaccination. This receptor was identified in a man between 18 and 35 years old who received the YFV17D yellow fever vaccine. The rearrangement joins TRBV3-1 to TRBJ1-1; no clear D gene. CDR3 amino acids: CASSGVDTEAFF. DNA of the CDR3: TGTGCCAGCAGTGGGGTGGACACTGAAGCTTTCTTT.